Below are 14 T cell receptor beta chains sequenced from a single sample in a study of naive and memory T cell subsets. Overall study results and limits: A few larger clonotypes appeared in naive repertoires, especially CD8, possibly memory cells re-expressing CD45RA.

Their antigens remain unidentified. Two oligonucleotides, mixed equimolar, formed the beta constant-region primer covering TRBC1 and TRBC2. Four rounds of PCR amplified the ligated cDNA using nested alpha and beta constant-region primers plus SP2. TCRdb reprocessed the UMI-ligation and nested PCR reads with MiXCR, giving one entry per CDR3 protein. This table has 150,000 or so distinct CDR3 sequences, roughly 22% appearing once. The material sequenced was naive CD4+ T cells from blood. These TCRs come from a human donor in good health.

The chain uses TRBV28 and TRBJ2-2, with D possibly matching TRBD1 (6 bases). Trimming removed 6 bases at V and 2 bases at J, with 16 bases between. The germline CDR1 and CDR2 sequences are MDHEN and SYDVKM. CDR3 length: 16 amino acids. CDR3: CASRPLWDKNTGELFF. The DNA of the CDR3 is TGTGCCAGCAGGCCTCTCTGGGACAAAAACACCGGGGAGCTGTTTTTT.

The chain employs TRBV20-1 and TRBJ2-7, with D perhaps TRBD2 (6 bases). The CDR3 spans 13 residues. From germline, CDR1 is DFQATT and CDR2 SNEGSKA (reference sequence). V lost 4 bases, J lost 1 base, and 11 bases lay in between. The CDR3 region is CSAKGDLSYEQYF. The CDR3 DNA sequence: TGCAGTGCTAAAGGGGACTTATCCTACGAGCAGTACTTC.

The chain has TRBV28 and TRBJ2-1, with a weak D call TRBD1 (8 bases). Germline V lookup: CDR1 MDHEN, CDR2 SYDVKM. V lost 5 bases and J lost 12, with 17 bases in between. The CDR3 runs to 13 residues. CDR3 sequence (DNA): TGTGCCAGCAGTACACCACAGGGGGGGCGGCAGTTCTTC. Protein: CASSTPQGGRQFF.

There are a few counts of this clonotype. This chain uses TRBV6-6 with TRBJ2-2, with D possibly TRBD1 on 6 matching bases. The V gene lost 10 bases and the J gene lost 2 bases, with 11 bases spanning the gap. This CDR3 region has 13 residues. The germline gives CDR1 MNHNY, CDR2 SVGAGI (reference sequence). Here the CDR3 DNA reads TGTGCCAACGAGGACAGCAACACCGGGGAGCTGTTTTTT. Its protein is CANEDSNTGELFF.

The sample holds a few counts of this clonotype. The rearrangement uses TRBV27 and TRBJ1-5; D might be TRBD1 (5 bases). The V gene lost 6 bases and the J gene lost 2 bases, with 14 bases spanning the gap. This CDR3 contains 15 residues. CDR1 and CDR2 (germline): MNHEY, SMNVEV (reference sequence). The CDR3 nucleotides are TGTGCCAGCAGCCGAGGGGCCGTCGGCAATCAGCCCCAGCATTTT. Translating gives CASSRGAVGNQPQHF.

The chain links TRBV5-1 to TRBJ2-7; D is unclear. The CDR3 length is 13 residues. Germline V gene data show CDR1 as SGHRS and CDR2 as YFSETQ. V was clipped by 4 bases and J by 4 bases, with 12 bases between them. Written as DNA, the CDR3 is TGCGCCAGCAGCGCCGGACCTGCATACGAGCAGTACTTC. Residues: CASSAGPAYEQYF.

The chain employs TRBV20-1 and TRBJ1-6, with a weak D call TRBD1 (6 bases). V lost 5 bases and J lost 14, with 19 bases in between. CDR1 and CDR2 (germline): DFQATT, SNEGSKA (reference sequence). This CDR3 region has 13 residues. Written as DNA, the CDR3 is TGCAGTGCTCCCACTCCAGGGGTTCTGGCCCTCCACTTT. It codes for CSAPTPGVLALHF.

This chain uses TRBV20-1 with TRBJ2-7; tentatively, D is TRBD1 (6 bases). This CDR3 is built from 12 residues. Germline assignment: CDR1 DFQATT and CDR2 SNEGSKA (reference sequence). Trimming pared 6 bases from V and 3 bases from J, leaving 12 bases between. CDR3 nucleotide sequence: TGCAGTGCCCTACAGGGATTCTACGAGCAGTACTTC. Encoded protein: CSALQGFYEQYF.

The chain couples TRBV5-1 to TRBJ1-3; D is uncertain. The CDR3 consists of 15 residues. V gave up 0 bases and J gave up 4 bases, with 11 bases separating them. Germline values: CDR1 SGHRS, CDR2 YFSETQ. CDR3 loop: CASSLAGFSGNTIYF. The CDR3 DNA reads as TGCGCCAGCAGCTTGGCCGGGTTCTCCGGAAACACCATATATTTT. The complete variable domain, with remaining parts taken from reference TRBV5-1 and TRBJ1-3, reads KAGVTQTPRYLIKTRGQQVTLSCSPISGHRSVSWYQQTPGQGLQFLFEYFSETQRNKGNFPGRFSGRQFSNSRSEMNVSTLELGDSALYLCASSLAGFSGNTIYFGEGSWLTVV.

This clonotype was detected only a few times. For the CDR3, the DNA is TGTGCCAGCAGCTTTAATAATTCACCCCTCCACTTT. Residues: CASSFNNSPLHF. J is TRBJ1-6 and V is TRBV7-3; D is uncertain. From germline, CDR1 is SGHTA and CDR2 FQGTGA. Trimming took 3 bases from V and 5 from J, leaving 2 bases between them. The CDR3 is 12 amino acids. The full variable domain, rest sourced from reference TRBV7-3 and TRBJ1-6, is GAGVSQTPSNKVTEKGKYVELRCDPISGHTALYWYRQSLGQGPEFLIYFQGTGAADDSGLPNDRFFAVRPEGSVSTLKIQRTERGDSAVYLCASSFNNSPLHFGNGTRLTVT.

This chain links TRBV27 with TRBJ1-6; D not resolved. Trimming pared 5 bases from V and 5 bases from J, leaving 13 bases between. CDR1 MNHEY and CDR2 SMNVEV come from the germline V gene (reference sequence). The CDR3 is 15 amino acids. The CDR3, as DNA: TGTGCCAGCAGTCCCGGACGGACCAATAATTCACCCCTCCACTTT. Translated, it gives CASSPGRTNNSPLHF.

The chain combines TRBV6-2 or TRBV6-3 with TRBJ1-5, with unresolved D. This CDR3 has 13 amino acids. Germline loops: CDR1 MNHEY, CDR2 SVGEGT. V was clipped by 6 bases and J by 2 bases, with 8 bases between them. Here the CDR3 reads CASRIWGNQPQHF. The CDR3 region has the DNA TGTGCCAGCAGAATCTGGGGCAATCAGCCCCAGCATTTT.

The chain uses TRBV12-3 or TRBV12-4 and TRBJ1-1, with 9 bases lining up with TRBD1. Trimming removed 0 bases from V and 0 bases from J; junction bases left unmatched: 11. The CDR3 extends over 19 amino acids. The CDR3, as DNA: TGTGCCAGCAGTTTAGCTGTACAGGGGGCTCGGTCGATGAACACTGAAGCTTTCTTT. As protein: CASSLAVQGARSMNTEAFF.

This clonotype was recorded once. This chain joins TRBV29-1 and TRBJ1-3; no clear D. This CDR3 region has 13 residues. V gave up 7 bases and J gave up 4 bases, with 14 bases separating them. Per germline, CDR1 SQVTM and CDR2 ANQGSEA. This chain's CDR3 is CSAQPIQGNTIYF. The DNA of the CDR3 is TGCAGCGCGCAGCCAATACAGGGAAACACCATATATTTT.